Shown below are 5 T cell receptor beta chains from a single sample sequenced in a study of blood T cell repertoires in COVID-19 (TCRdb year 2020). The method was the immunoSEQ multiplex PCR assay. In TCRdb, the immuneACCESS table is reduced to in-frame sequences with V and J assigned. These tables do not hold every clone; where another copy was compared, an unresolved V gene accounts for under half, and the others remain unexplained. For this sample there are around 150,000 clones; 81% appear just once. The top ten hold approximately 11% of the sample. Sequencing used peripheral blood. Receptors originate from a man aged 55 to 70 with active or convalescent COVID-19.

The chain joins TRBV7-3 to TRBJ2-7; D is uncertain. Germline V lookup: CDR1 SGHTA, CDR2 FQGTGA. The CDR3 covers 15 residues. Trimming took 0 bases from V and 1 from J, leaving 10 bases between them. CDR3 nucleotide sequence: TGTGCCAGCAGCTTAACCCAGGAATTATCCTACGAGCAGTACTTC. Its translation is CASSLTQELSYEQYF.

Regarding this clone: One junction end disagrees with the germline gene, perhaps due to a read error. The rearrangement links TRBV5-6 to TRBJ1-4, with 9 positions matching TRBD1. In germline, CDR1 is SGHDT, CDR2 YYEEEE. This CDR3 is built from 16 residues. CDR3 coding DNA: TGTGCCAGCAGTTTGGACAGGGGCGGCACTAATGAAAAACTGTTTTTT. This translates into CASSLDRGGTNEKLFF. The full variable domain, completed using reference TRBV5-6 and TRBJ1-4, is DAGVTQSPTHLIKTRGQQVTLRCSPKSGHDTVSWYQQALGQGPQFIFQYYEEEERQRGNFPDRFSGHQFPNYSSELNVNALLLGDSALYLCASSLDRGGTNEKLFFGSGTQLSVL.

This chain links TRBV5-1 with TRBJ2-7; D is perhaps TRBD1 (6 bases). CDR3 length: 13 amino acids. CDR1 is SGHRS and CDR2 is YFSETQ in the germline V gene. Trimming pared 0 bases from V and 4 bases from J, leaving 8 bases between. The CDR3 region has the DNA TGCGCCAGCAGCTTGGGGGACATTTACGAGCAGTACTTC. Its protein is CASSLGDIYEQYF. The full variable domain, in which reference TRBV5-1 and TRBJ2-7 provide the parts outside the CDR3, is KAGVTQTPRYLIKTRGQQVTLSCSPISGHRSVSWYQQTPGQGLQFLFEYFSETQRNKGNFPGRFSGRQFSNSRSEMNVSTLELGDSALYLCASSLGDIYEQYFGPGTRLTVT.

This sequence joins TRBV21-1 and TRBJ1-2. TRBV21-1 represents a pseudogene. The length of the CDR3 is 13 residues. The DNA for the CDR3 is TGTGCCAGCAATGAGGCAGCCACCCTTGGCTACACCTTC. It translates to CASNEAATLGYTF.

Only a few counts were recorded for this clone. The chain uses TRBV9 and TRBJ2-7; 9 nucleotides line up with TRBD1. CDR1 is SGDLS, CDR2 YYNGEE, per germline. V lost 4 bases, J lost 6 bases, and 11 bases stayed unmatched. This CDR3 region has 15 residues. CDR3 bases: TGTGCCAGCAGCAAAGCCGGGACAGGGTCCCTCGAGCAGTACTTC. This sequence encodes CASSKAGTGSLEQYF. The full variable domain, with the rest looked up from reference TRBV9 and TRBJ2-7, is DSGVTQTPKHLITATGQRVTLRCSPRSGDLSVYWYQQSLDQGLQFLIQYYNGEERAKGNILERFSAQQFPDLHSELNLSSLELGDSALYFCASSKAGTGSLEQYFGPGTRLTVT.